Shown below are 8 T cell receptor beta chains from a single sample sequenced in a study of OX40 agonist ivuxolimab in advanced cancers. Produced via immunoSEQ multiplex PCR; TCRdb's table is partial and in-frame only. The table has 48,000 or so clones, roughly 84% seen once. The sample in question was CD4+ or CD8+ T cells sorted from blood, obtained in a trial of the OX40 agonist ivuxolimab. The receptors were sampled from an adult with an advanced solid tumor such as melanoma, head and neck, liver or kidney cancer.

The rearrangement links TRBV25-1 to TRBJ1-4; TRBD1 might be the D (6 bases). CDR1 is MGHDK, CDR2 SYGVNS, per germline. Trimming pared 2 bases from V and 2 bases from J, leaving 15 bases between. The CDR3 covers 17 residues. CDR3 region: CASSEIGGPVTNEKLFF. Written as DNA, the CDR3 is TGTGCCAGCAGTGAAATTGGGGGGCCGGTGACTAATGAAAAACTGTTTTTT.

Only one count was recorded for this clone. In nucleotides, the CDR3 is TGTGCCAGCAGTCCTCTCAACACAGATACGCAGTATTTT. It yields the protein CASSPLNTDTQYF. The chain employs TRBV6-1 and TRBJ2-3; D is unresolved. The CDR3 loop spans 13 amino acids. V shed 5 bases and J shed 2 bases, with 8 bases lying between them. Germline lookup yields CDR1 MNHNS and CDR2 SASEGT.

The V and J genes are TRBV6-4 and TRBJ2-3, with D tentatively TRBD1 or TRBD2 (6 bases each). V was cut by 0 bases and J by 0 bases, with 10 bases left in between. The CDR3 contains 16 residues. Germline assignment: CDR1 MRHNA and CDR2 SNTAGT. The CDR3 sequence is CASSDSWGASTDTQYF. The CDR3 region has the DNA TGTGCCAGCAGTGACTCGTGGGGGGCCAGCACAGATACGCAGTATTTT.

This clone was observed a single time. This chain connects TRBV7-8 to TRBJ1-6; D not resolved. Germline V gene lookup returns CDR1 SGHVS and CDR2 FQNEAQ. V lost 0 bases, J lost 10 bases, and 16 bases lay in between. The CDR3 covers 16 residues. The CDR3 sequence: CASSLAFRRKDSPLHF. CDR3 DNA sequence: TGTGCCAGCAGCTTAGCGTTTCGCAGGAAGGACTCACCCCTCCACTTT.

V is TRBV4-3 and J is TRBJ2-7; weak D call: TRBD2 (5 bases). The V gene's germline CDR1 is LGHNA and CDR2 YSLEER. V was trimmed by 0 bases and J by 4 bases, leaving 7 bases between them. This CDR3 is 13 amino acids long. CDR3 sequence (DNA): TGCGCCAGCAGCCAAGATCGAGGGTACGAGCAGTACTTC. Protein: CASSQDRGYEQYF.

The sample holds one count of this clone. V gene TRBV5-6 combines with J gene TRBJ2-7, with 11 positions matching TRBD1. Unmatched junction bases numbered 6, after V lost 4 bases and J lost 3 bases. This CDR3 spans 15 amino acids. The germline V gene encodes CDR1 SGHDT and CDR2 YYEEEE. The CDR3 here is CASSLSGTGGYEQYF. CDR3 DNA sequence: TGTGCCAGCAGCCTTTCGGGGACAGGGGGCTACGAGCAGTACTTC.

This clone appeared a single time. V usage is TRBV27 and J usage is TRBJ2-7, with a tentative D call TRBD2 (6 bases). The V end lost 6 bases, the J end lost 3 bases, and 21 bases lay between the germline ends. From germline, CDR1 is MNHEY and CDR2 SMNVEV (reference sequence). This CDR3 is built from 16 residues. The CDR3 loop reads CASSRPGALSLYEQYF. CDR3 bases: TGTGCCAGCAGCCGACCGGGAGCTCTCTCTCTCTACGAGCAGTACTTC.

The rearrangement uses TRBV11-2 and TRBJ2-3; TRBD2 agrees at 8 bases. With V trimmed by 4 bases and J by 3 bases, 6 bases remained unmatched. This CDR3 spans 15 amino acids. Germline V gene lookup returns CDR1 SGHAT and CDR2 FQNNGV. The CDR3 region is CASSSDGGATDTQYF. DNA of the CDR3: TGTGCCAGCAGCTCTGACGGGGGGGCAACAGATACGCAGTATTTT.